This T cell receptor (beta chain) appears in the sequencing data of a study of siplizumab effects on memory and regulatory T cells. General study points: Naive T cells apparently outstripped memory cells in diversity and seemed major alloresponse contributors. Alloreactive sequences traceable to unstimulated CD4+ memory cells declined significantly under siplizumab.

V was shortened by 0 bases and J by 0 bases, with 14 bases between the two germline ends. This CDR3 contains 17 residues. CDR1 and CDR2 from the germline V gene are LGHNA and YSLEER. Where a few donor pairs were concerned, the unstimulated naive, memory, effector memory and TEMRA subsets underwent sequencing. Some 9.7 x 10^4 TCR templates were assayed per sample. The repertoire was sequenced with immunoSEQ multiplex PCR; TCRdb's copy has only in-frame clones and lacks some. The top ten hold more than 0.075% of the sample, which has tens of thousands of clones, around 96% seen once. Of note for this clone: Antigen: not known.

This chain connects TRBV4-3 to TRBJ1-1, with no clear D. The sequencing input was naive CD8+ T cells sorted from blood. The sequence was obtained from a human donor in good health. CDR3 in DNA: TGCGCCAGCAGCCAAGATAGAGGAGCAGGTATGAACACTGAAGCTTTCTTT. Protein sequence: CASSQDRGAGMNTEAFF.